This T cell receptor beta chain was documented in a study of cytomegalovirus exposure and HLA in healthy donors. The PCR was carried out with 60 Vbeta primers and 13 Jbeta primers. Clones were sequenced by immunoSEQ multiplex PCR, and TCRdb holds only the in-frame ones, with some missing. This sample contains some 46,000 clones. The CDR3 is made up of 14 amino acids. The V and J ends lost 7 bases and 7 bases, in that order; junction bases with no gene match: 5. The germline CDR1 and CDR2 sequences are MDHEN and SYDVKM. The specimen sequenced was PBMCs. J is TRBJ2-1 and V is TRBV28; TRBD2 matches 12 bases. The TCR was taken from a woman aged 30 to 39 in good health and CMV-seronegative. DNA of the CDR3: TGTGCCAGCACAAGGGGACTAGCGGGTAATGAGCAGTTCTTC. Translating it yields CASTRGLAGNEQFF.